This T cell receptor beta chain was sequenced for a study of early T cells in non-severe SARS-CoV-2 infection. The wider study: Sequenced material consisted of bulk RNA (from unsorted whole blood), and chains were unpaired.

There are a few counts of this clonotype. What it recognizes is unknown. The TCR library protocol was used to attach unique molecular identifiers. These identifiers were attached to individual cDNA molecules. Each CDR3 protein gets one entry after TCRdb re-called the 5' RACE reads with MiXCR. The table has about 80,000 distinct CDR3 sequences, more than 10% seen once. The ends were cut back, 6 bases at V and 6 bases at J, with 15 bases in the middle. The CDR3 spans 13 residues. Looked up from germline, CDR1 is SQVTM and CDR2 is ANQGSEA. Points from the study as a whole: Missing private and CD4 specificities, VDJdb matching favored anti-spike CD8 responses.

This sequence originates from an adult who was a healthcare worker with PCR-confirmed SARS-CoV-2 infection or an uninfected control (not recorded which). The donor label of this sample is uncertain. The chain joins TRBV29-1 to TRBJ2-1; the D gene could be TRBD1 or TRBD2 (6 bases each). This specimen consisted of whole blood, obtained at baseline. CDR3 residues: CSVPSKGGNEQFF. CDR3 DNA: TGCAGCGTCCCAAGTAAGGGGGGCAATGAGCAGTTCTTC.